This T cell receptor beta chain was obtained from a study of T cell changes during pregnancy in multiple sclerosis. TCRdb keeps only in-frame clones here, not all; method: immunoSEQ multiplex PCR. The sample carries around 50,000 clones, 92% recorded once. This clone is a singleton in its sample. The V gene's germline CDR1 is SNHLY and CDR2 FYNNEI. V was cut by 5 bases and J by 0 bases, with 5 bases left in between. The CDR3 extends over 14 amino acids. The sample consisted of CD4+ T cells from peripheral blood mononuclear cells, taken after pregnancy. The receptor was derived from a female donor in good health, enrolled as a control in a pregnancy study. V is TRBV2 and J is TRBJ1-6; D is undetermined. The CDR3 region has the DNA TGTGCCAGCAGTTCGAGCTCCTATAATTCACCCCTCCACTTT. This encodes CASSSSSYNSPLHF.